A single sample gave rise to the 9 T cell receptor beta chains below, sequenced in a study of CD8+ T cells in alopecia areata. Sample treatment: oral pan-JAK inhibitor, 5-10 mg twice daily. RNA was isolated and reverse transcribed to cDNA, the sequencing template. Libraries were prepared by immunoSEQ multiplex PCR; TCRdb keeps only in-frame clonotypes and omits some of them. Of more than 85,000 clones in the sample, around 60% were seen once. Source: CD8+ T cells sorted from blood, taken at week 4, from a patient treated with tofacitinib. These receptors were taken from a human donor with alopecia areata.

V usage is TRBV5-1 and J usage is TRBJ1-2; D is unresolved. CDR1 is SGHRS, CDR2 YFSETQ, per germline. V lost 7 bases, J lost 4 bases, and 14 bases lay in between. The CDR3 is made up of 13 amino acids. The CDR3 sequence: CASCKSDGYGYTF. The CDR3 region has the DNA TGCGCCAGCTGCAAAAGCGACGGCTATGGCTACACCTTC. The full variable domain, its missing parts supplied by reference TRBV5-1 and TRBJ1-2, is KAGVTQTPRYLIKTRGQQVTLSCSPISGHRSVSWYQQTPGQGLQFLFEYFSETQRNKGNFPGRFSGRQFSNSRSEMNVSTLELGDSALYLCASCKSDGYGYTFGSGTRLTVV.

This clone was picked up a small number of times. The chain has TRBV13 and TRBJ2-6; D perhaps matches TRBD1 (8 bases). Deletions cut 5 bases from V and 3 bases from J, with 17 bases between. The CDR3 contains 17 residues. Germline V gene data show CDR1 as PRHDT and CDR2 as FYEKMQ (reference sequence). DNA for the CDR3: TGTGCCAGCAGCATGACAGGGGAGGGAAATGGGGCCAACGTCCTGACTTTC. Protein sequence: CASSMTGEGNGANVLTF. The entire variable domain, with the rest obtained from reference TRBV13 and TRBJ2-6, is as follows: AAGVIQSPRHLIKEKRETATLKCYPIPRHDTVYWYQQGPGQDPQFLISFYEKMQSDKGSIPDRFSAQQFSDYHSELNMSSLELGDSALYFCASSMTGEGNGANVLTFGAGSRLTVL.

The chain couples TRBV10-3 to TRBJ2-1; D perhaps matches TRBD2 (6 bases). Trimming pared 6 bases from V and 9 bases from J, leaving 12 bases between. CDR1 is ENHRY, CDR2 SYGVKD, per germline. The CDR3 contains 12 residues. CDR3 residues: CAIRRDSAEQFF. CDR3 sequence (DNA): TGTGCCATCAGAAGGGACTCCGCTGAGCAGTTCTTC.

The chain joins TRBV7-9 to TRBJ1-2; D uncertain. This CDR3 is 13 amino acids long. Germline V gene sequence: CDR1 SEHNR, CDR2 FQNEAQ (reference sequence). The V end lost 0 bases, the J end lost 2 bases, and 4 bases lay between the germline ends. The CDR3 loop is CASSLAKNYGYTF. In nucleotides, the CDR3 is TGTGCCAGCAGCTTAGCCAAGAACTATGGCTACACCTTC.

V and J are TRBV5-1 and TRBJ1-1; the D is unclear. This CDR3 has 13 residues. The germline V gene has CDR1 SGHRS and CDR2 YFSETQ. Trimming took 4 bases from V and 3 from J, leaving 10 bases between them. The CDR3 is CASSPTDYTEAFF. In DNA, the CDR3 is TGCGCCAGCAGCCCAACGGACTACACTGAAGCTTTCTTT. The full variable domain, with the rest looked up from reference TRBV5-1 and TRBJ1-1, is KAGVTQTPRYLIKTRGQQVTLSCSPISGHRSVSWYQQTPGQGLQFLFEYFSETQRNKGNFPGRFSGRQFSNSRSEMNVSTLELGDSALYLCASSPTDYTEAFFGQGTRLTVV.

The chain carries TRBV2 and TRBJ2-5; a weak D match, TRBD1 (6 bases). Trimming took 5 bases from V and 0 from J, leaving 16 bases between them. Germline V lookup: CDR1 SNHLY, CDR2 FYNNEI. CDR3 length: 16 amino acids. The CDR3 region is CASSFKGQLHQETQYF. The DNA of the CDR3 is TGTGCCAGCAGTTTTAAAGGACAGCTCCACCAAGAGACCCAGTACTTC.

The V gene is TRBV9, the J gene TRBJ1-1; tentatively, D is TRBD1 (5 bases). CDR1 is SGDLS and CDR2 is YYNGEE in the germline V gene. Trimming removed 10 bases at V and 5 bases at J, with 12 bases between. The CDR3 length is 11 residues. CDR3 sequence: CASGELTEAFF. The CDR3 DNA reads TGTGCCTCGGGGGAACTGACTGAAGCTTTCTTT.

The chain couples TRBV28 to TRBJ2-1; D is unclear. The CDR3 is made up of 14 amino acids. V lost 7 bases and J lost 3, with 13 bases in between. The germline V gene has CDR1 MDHEN and CDR2 SYDVKM. Here the CDR3 DNA reads TGTGCCAGCACTCCCGTCGGCAGCTACAATGAGCAGTTCTTC. This sequence encodes CASTPVGSYNEQFF.

V is TRBV7-8 and J is TRBJ2-1; D is unclear. V was clipped by 5 bases and J by 5 bases, with 19 bases between them. Germline CDR1 is SGHVS and CDR2 is FQNEAQ. The CDR3 spans 16 residues. The chain's CDR3 is CASSLQAWTADNEQFF. The CDR3 DNA follows: TGTGCCAGCAGCCTCCAGGCGTGGACCGCAGACAATGAGCAGTTCTTC.